This T cell receptor beta chain emerged from a study of T-cell memory formation after mild COVID-19. Study-level points and caveats: Later expanders leaned toward CD4+, whereas clones contracting from day 15 to 85 were balanced CD4/CD8.

TCRdb reprocessed the 5' RACE reads via MiXCR and lists one record per CDR3 protein. The sample carries 250,000 to 300,000 distinct CDR3 sequences, 16% recorded once. There are a few counts of this clonotype. Its antigen remains unknown. Sequencing was done on a sample of PBMCs or a T cell subset sorted from them (not recorded which). The TCR comes from a man aged 18 to 30 who had mild COVID-19 (a few samples of this study predate the infection). Cell type and time point are not known.

The CDR3 DNA reads as TGTGCCAGCCCTTTATTTAGCGGGGGGTCGGGATTGCCAGATACGCAGTATTTT. Protein: CASPLFSGGSGLPDTQYF. The chain uses TRBV9 and TRBJ2-3; 10 positions agree with TRBD2. CDR3 size: 18 residues. Germline CDR1 and CDR2: SGDLS and YYNGEE. The trim removed 7 bases at V and 4 bases at J, leaving 18 bases unmatched.